The 14 T cell receptor beta chains in this list originate from one sample, sequenced in a study of CD8+CD57+ T cells in acquired aplastic anemia. The template used for profiling TCR beta VDJ and CDR3 was genomic DNA. TCRdb re-analysed the reads in MiXCR, keeping a single row per CDR3 protein. The sample consists of about 68,000 distinct CDR3 sequences, almost 55% of them appearing once. Material: sorted CD4+, CD8+, or CD8+CD57+ T cells (not recorded which) from PBMCs. The source is a human donor in good health, serving as a control.

The chain employs TRBV10-3 and TRBJ2-7, with 8 bases fitting TRBD1. The V gene's germline CDR1 is ENHRY and CDR2 SYGVKD. The CDR3 has 13 residues. Trimming took 10 bases from V and 0 from J; bases not matched to a gene: 5. The CDR3 here is CATQGAVSYEQYF. DNA for the CDR3: TGTGCCACCCAGGGGGCCGTCTCCTACGAGCAGTACTTC.

This clonotype was detected only once. This chain links TRBV12-3 or TRBV12-4 with TRBJ2-5; D might be TRBD2 (5 bases). V was pared by 3 bases and J by 5 bases, with 10 bases between. This CDR3 has 13 amino acids. In DNA, the CDR3 is TGTGCCAGCAGTTTGCGACGAGGGGAGACCCAGTACTTC. It codes for CASSLRRGETQYF.

The chain employs TRBV7-8 and TRBJ2-7, with TRBD2 matching 11 bases. Germline V gene lookup returns CDR1 SGHVS and CDR2 FQNEAQ. This CDR3 is 15 amino acids long. The J segment lost 5 bases and the V segment lost 4 bases, leaving 7 bases of the junction unmatched. CDR3 bases: TGTGCCAGCAGCTCACCGGGACTAGCGGTCCACGAGCAGTACTTC. Its protein product is CASSSPGLAVHEQYF. Supplemented by reference TRBV7-8 and TRBJ2-7, the full variable domain reads GAGVSQSPRYKVAKRGQDVALRCDPISGHVSLFWYQQALGQGPEFLTYFQNEAQLDKSGLPSDRFFAERPEGSVSTLKIQRTQQEDSAVYLCASSSPGLAVHEQYFGPGTRLTVT.

The V and J genes are TRBV5-5 and TRBJ2-7; weak D call: TRBD1 (6 bases). Germline loops: CDR1 SGHKS, CDR2 YYEKEE (reference sequence). This CDR3 comprises 14 residues. V was cut by 7 bases and J by 5 bases, with 19 bases left in between. CDR3 region: CASSKGQGSNEQYF. In DNA, the CDR3 is TGTGCCAGCTCCAAAGGGCAGGGGAGTAACGAGCAGTACTTC.

The CDR3 DNA reads as TGTGCCAGCAGCAGACAGGCTTATGGGTCCGGGGAGCTGTTTTTT. This translates into CASSRQAYGSGELFF. The V and J genes are TRBV7-6 and TRBJ2-2; perhaps TRBD1 as D (6 bases). The length of the CDR3 is 15 residues. Germline V gene data show CDR1 as SGHVS and CDR2 as FNYEAQ. The V gene lost 5 bases and the J gene lost 6 bases, with 16 bases spanning the gap. The full variable domain, completed using reference TRBV7-6 and TRBJ2-2, is GAGVSQSPRYKVTKRGQDVALRCDPISGHVSLYWYRQALGQGPEFLTYFNYEAQQDKSGLPNDRFSAERPEGSISTLTIQRTEQRDSAMYRCASSRQAYGSGELFFGEGSRLTVL.

The V gene is TRBV29-1, the J gene TRBJ2-3; 7 bases agree with TRBD2. After removal of 4 bases from V and 2 bases from J, the junction contained 12 bases not matched to a gene. The CDR3 sequence is 16 residues long. Germline V gene sequence: CDR1 SQVTM, CDR2 ANQGSEA. CDR3 in amino acids: CSVGSLAGGDTDTQYF. CDR3 DNA: TGCAGCGTTGGAAGTTTGGCTGGGGGGGACACAGATACGCAGTATTTT.

The chain links TRBV7-8 to TRBJ2-7; 8 positions match TRBD2. From germline, CDR1 is SGHVS and CDR2 FQNEAQ. The CDR3 covers 15 residues. V lost 1 base to trimming and J lost 3 bases; unmatched junction nucleotides: 5. CDR3 nucleotides: TGTGCCAGCAGCTTAGGAGGCGGGGGGTTCTACGAGCAGTACTTC. Translated: CASSLGGGGFYEQYF.

The chain is built from TRBV10-3 and TRBJ2-7; TRBD1 or TRBD2 may be the D gene (5 bases each). Per germline, CDR1 ENHRY and CDR2 SYGVKD. The CDR3 sequence is 13 residues long. V lost 2 bases and J lost 4, with 9 bases in between. This chain's CDR3 is CAISEMGEYEQYF. CDR3 nucleotide sequence: TGTGCCATCAGTGAGATGGGGGAATACGAGCAGTACTTC.

Ten or more counts support this clonotype. The V gene is TRBV11-2, the J gene TRBJ1-1; 8 bases are shared with TRBD1. The V gene's germline CDR1 is SGHAT and CDR2 FQNNGV. This CDR3 comprises 18 residues. The junction had 17 bases not matched to a gene; V was cut back by 4 bases and J by 4 bases. The CDR3 DNA reads as TGTGCCAGCAGCTCCCTTAAAACCAACAGGGGGTTCGGCACTGAAGCTTTCTTT. This codes for CASSSLKTNRGFGTEAFF.

The CDR3 spells CASSEMGIGTDTQYF. The CDR3 DNA sequence: TGTGCCAGCAGTGAAATGGGTATTGGCACAGATACGCAGTATTTT. The J gene is TRBJ2-3, the V gene TRBV12-3 or TRBV12-4; the D is unclear. The V end lost 5 bases, the J end lost 1 base, and 13 bases lay between the germline ends. The CDR3 covers 15 residues.

This clonotype was observed at least ten times. This chain joins TRBV4-1 and TRBJ2-7, with 9 bases fitting TRBD1. CDR3 length: 15 amino acids. Losses at the gene ends were 4 bases for V and 1 base for J; bases not matched to a gene: 5. Germline CDR1 reads MGHRA; CDR2 reads YSYEKL. The CDR3 loop reads CASSLGTGRSYEQYF. The CDR3 bases are TGCGCCAGCAGCCTTGGGACAGGGAGATCCTACGAGCAGTACTTC.

V and J are TRBV20-1 and TRBJ1-6; 7 bases agree with TRBD1. The CDR3 sequence is 14 residues long. Germline V gene lookup returns CDR1 DFQATT and CDR2 SNEGSKA (reference sequence). The V and J ends lost 3 bases and 9 bases, in that order; junction bases with no gene match: 8. This CDR3 is CSARETGRVSPLHF. The CDR3 region has the DNA TGCAGTGCTAGGGAGACAGGGAGAGTTTCACCCCTCCACTTT.

The chain is built from TRBV11-2 and TRBJ2-1; 12 positions match TRBD2. Germline CDR1 is SGHAT and CDR2 is FQNNGV. The J segment lost 7 bases and the V segment lost 6 bases, leaving 10 bases of the junction unmatched. This CDR3 is built from 16 residues. The CDR3 DNA follows: TGTGCCAGCAGTTTATACCTAGCGGGGGGGTTTAATGAGCAGTTCTTC. Translation gives CASSLYLAGGFNEQFF.

The chain couples TRBV15 to TRBJ2-1, with 8 bases fitting TRBD1. V was pared by 0 bases and J by 5 bases, with 0 bases of the junction left unmatched. This CDR3 has 14 residues. Per the germline V gene, CDR1 is LNHNV and CDR2 is YYDKDF (reference sequence). The CDR3 here is CATSRETGDNEQFF. CDR3 DNA: TGTGCCACCAGCAGAGAGACAGGGGACAATGAGCAGTTCTTC.